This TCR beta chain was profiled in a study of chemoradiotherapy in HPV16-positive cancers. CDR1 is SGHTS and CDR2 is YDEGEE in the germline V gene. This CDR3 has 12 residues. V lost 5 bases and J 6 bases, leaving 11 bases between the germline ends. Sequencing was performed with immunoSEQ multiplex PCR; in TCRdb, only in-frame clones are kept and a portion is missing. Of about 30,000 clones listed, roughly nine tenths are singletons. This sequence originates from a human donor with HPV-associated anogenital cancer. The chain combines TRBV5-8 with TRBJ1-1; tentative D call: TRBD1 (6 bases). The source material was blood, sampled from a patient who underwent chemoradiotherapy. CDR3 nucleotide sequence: TGTGCCAGCAGTAGGACAGCTGCTGAAGCTTTCTTT. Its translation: CASSRTAAEAFF.